This T cell receptor beta chain is from a study of control samples from healthy donors and cancer patients. Generated by immunoSEQ multiplex PCR, the TCRdb table keeps only in-frame clones and is missing some. The sample lists about 59,000 clones, about 92% seen once, with 1.7% in the top ten. Sequencing was performed on PBMCs. This TCR was sampled from a man in his forties with colorectal cancer.

The CDR3 reads CASSPRPPEPAYNEQFF. The DNA of the CDR3 is TGTGCCAGCAGCCCCCGACCCCCGGAGCCGGCCTACAATGAGCAGTTCTTC. The J gene is TRBJ2-1, the V gene TRBV9; no firm D call. This CDR3 region has 17 residues. The V gene lost 4 bases and the J gene lost 2 bases, with 19 bases spanning the gap. Germline CDR1 is SGDLS and CDR2 is YYNGEE.